These T cell receptor beta chains were read from a single sample in a study of molecular identifiers for immune sequencing clone quantification. TCRdb reprocessed the PCR reads with MiXCR, giving one entry per CDR3 protein. The sample yields approximately 680,000 distinct CDR3 sequences, roughly 27% seen once. Sequencing was performed on naive CD8+ T cells from blood, with Jurkat cell RNA spiked in. Receptor source: a human donor in good health. Some libraries in this study had Jurkat cell RNA spiked in. The CDR3 runs from the conserved cysteine through the conserved F or W. A D gene is named only where the DNA matches it firmly. Size tells how often a clone was seen (once, few, many) or the class of an expanded clone, and some rows leave it out.

j_gene | v_gene | d_gene | abundance | CDR3aa | CDR3nt
TRBJ2-1 | TRBV5-1 | TRBD1 | few | CASSFSPGTAYNEQFF | TGCGCCAGCAGCTTTAGTCCCGGGACAGCCTACAATGAGCAGTTCTTC
TRBJ1-1 | TRBV9 | - | few | CASSVAWQSTEAFF | TGTGCCAGCAGCGTTGCGTGGCAGTCCACTGAAGCTTTCTTT
TRBJ2-3 | TRBV6-2/TRBV6-3 | - | - | CASSYCTDTQYF | TGTGCCAGCAGTTATTGCACAGATACGCAGTATTTT
TRBJ2-7 | TRBV5-1 | TRBD2 | - | CASSSLGGESWYEQYF | TGCGCCAGCAGCTCCCTTGGGGGGGAGTCATGGTACGAGCAGTACTTC
TRBJ1-2 | TRBV7-6 | - | - | CASSFAENYGYTF | TGTGCCAGCAGCTTTGCAGAGAACTATGGCTACACCTTC
TRBJ1-5 | TRBV28 | - | few | CASKRGNQPQHF | TGTGCCAGCAAGCGGGGCAATCAGCCCCAGCATTTT
TRBJ2-6 | TRBV7-3 | - | many | CASSLQGRTGANVLTF | TGTGCCAGCAGCTTACAGGGGAGAACTGGGGCCAACGTCCTGACTTTC
TRBJ1-1 | TRBV6-2/TRBV6-3 | - | many | CASSYHQGRETEAFF | TGTGCCAGCAGTTACCACCAGGGTCGAGAGACTGAAGCTTTCTTT
TRBJ2-7 | TRBV4-3 | - | few | CASSQDHPGTYEQYF | TGCGCCAGCAGCCAAGATCATCCGGGGACCTACGAGCAGTACTTC
TRBJ1-4 | TRBV4-3 | - | many | CASSRGVTGYGEKLFF | TGCGCCAGCAGCCGCGGCGTGACAGGATATGGTGAAAAACTGTTTTTT
TRBJ1-1 | TRBV7-8 | - | many | CASSPMTTVPLNTEAFF | TGTGCCAGCAGCCCAATGACGACAGTTCCTTTGAACACTGAAGCTTTCTTT
TRBJ2-7 | TRBV5-8 | - | few | CASSFRGVAYEQYF | TGTGCCAGCAGCTTTCGGGGTGTTGCCTACGAGCAGTACTTC
TRBJ2-1 | TRBV7-9 | TRBD1 | - | CASSAPTGDEQFF | TGTGCCAGCAGCGCCCCCACAGGGGATGAGCAGTTCTTC
TRBJ1-1 | TRBV12-3/TRBV12-4 | - | - | CASGRGHTEAFF | TGTGCCAGCGGTAGGGGACACACTGAAGCTTTCTTT
TRBJ1-1 | TRBV30 | - | many | CAWSVTGLGYTEAFF | TGTGCCTGGAGTGTAACCGGGTTGGGGTACACTGAAGCTTTCTTT
TRBJ1-1 | TRBV7-9 | - | many | CASSRQVLEAFF | TGTGCCAGCAGCCGACAGGTCCTTGAAGCTTTCTTT